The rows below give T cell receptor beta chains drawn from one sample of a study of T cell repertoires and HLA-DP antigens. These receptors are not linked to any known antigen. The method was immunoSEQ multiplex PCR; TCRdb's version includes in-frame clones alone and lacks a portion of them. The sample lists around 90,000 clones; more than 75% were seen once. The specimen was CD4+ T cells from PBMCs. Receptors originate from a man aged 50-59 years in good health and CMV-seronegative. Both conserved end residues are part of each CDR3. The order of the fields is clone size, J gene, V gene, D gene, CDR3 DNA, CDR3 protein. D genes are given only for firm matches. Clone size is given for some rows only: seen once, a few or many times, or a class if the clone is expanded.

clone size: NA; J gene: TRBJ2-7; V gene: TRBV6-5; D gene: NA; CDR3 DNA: TGTGCCAGCAAACCGGGCCCTGGCGCCTCCTACGAGCAGTACTTC; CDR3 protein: CASKPGPGASYEQYF
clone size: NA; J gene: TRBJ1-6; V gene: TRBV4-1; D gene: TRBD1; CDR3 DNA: TGCGCCAGCAGCCCCCAAGCAGGGGGGATAGGTTCACCCCTCCACTTT; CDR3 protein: CASSPQAGGIGSPLHF
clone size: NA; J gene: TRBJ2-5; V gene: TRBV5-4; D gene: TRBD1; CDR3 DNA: TGTGCCAGCAGCTTCAACAGGGGGCAAGAGACCCAGTACTTC; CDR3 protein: CASSFNRGQETQYF
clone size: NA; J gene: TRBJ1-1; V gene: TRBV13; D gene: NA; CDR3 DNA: TGTGCCAGCAGCGTTCAGGGCGGGAACACTGAAGCTTTCTTT; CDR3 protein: CASSVQGGNTEAFF
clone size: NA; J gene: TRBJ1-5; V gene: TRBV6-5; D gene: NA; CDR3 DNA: TGTGCCAGCCGGGGGGCTAGCAATCAGCCCCAGCATTTT; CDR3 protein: CASRGASNQPQHF
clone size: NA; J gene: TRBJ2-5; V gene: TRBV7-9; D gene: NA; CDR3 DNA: TGTGCCAGCAGCTGGGCCGAGACCCAGTACTTC; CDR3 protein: CASSWAETQYF
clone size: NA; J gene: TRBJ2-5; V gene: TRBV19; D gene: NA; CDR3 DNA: TGTGCCAGTAGTATCGGCAGCACCCACCATCAAGAGACCCAGTACTTC; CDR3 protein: CASSIGSTHHQETQYF
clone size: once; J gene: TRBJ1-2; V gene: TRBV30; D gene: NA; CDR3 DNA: TGTGCCTGGAGTGTACGGCGCAGTAACTATGGCTACACCTTC; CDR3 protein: CAWSVRRSNYGYTF
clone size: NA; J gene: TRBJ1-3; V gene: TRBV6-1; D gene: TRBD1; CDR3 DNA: TGTGCCAGCAGTGAAATCGCAGGGGGGCTCTCTGGAAACACCATATATTTT; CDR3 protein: CASSEIAGGLSGNTIYF
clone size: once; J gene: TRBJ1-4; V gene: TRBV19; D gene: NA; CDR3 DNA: TGTGCCAGTAGTTTCCGCCGACAGTCAACTAATGAAAAACTGTTTTTT; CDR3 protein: CASSFRRQSTNEKLFF
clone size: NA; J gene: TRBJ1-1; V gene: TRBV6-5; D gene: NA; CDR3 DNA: TGTGCCAGCAGTTACTCGACCGCCCGGGGCACTGAAGCTTTCTTT; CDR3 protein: CASSYSTARGTEAFF
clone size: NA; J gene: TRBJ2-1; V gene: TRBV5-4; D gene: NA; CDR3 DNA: TGTGCCAGCAGCTTGGTGGGACTGCAAGTCAATGAGCAGTTCTTC; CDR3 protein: CASSLVGLQVNEQFF
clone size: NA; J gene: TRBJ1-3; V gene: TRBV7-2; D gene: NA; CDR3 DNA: TGTGCCAGCAGCTACCGGACTGGAAACACCATATATTTT; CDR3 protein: CASSYRTGNTIYF
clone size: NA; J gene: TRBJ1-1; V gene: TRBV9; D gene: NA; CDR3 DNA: TGTGCCAGCAGCGTAGCTCTTGTAGGGGGAACTGAAGCTTTCTTT; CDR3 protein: CASSVALVGGTEAFF
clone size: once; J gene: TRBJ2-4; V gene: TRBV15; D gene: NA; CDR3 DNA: TGTGCCACCAGCAGAGATTCGATACAGGGCAACATTCAGTACTTC; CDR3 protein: CATSRDSIQGNIQYF
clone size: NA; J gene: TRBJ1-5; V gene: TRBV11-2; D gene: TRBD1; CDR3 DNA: TGTGCCAGCAGCCCCCAGACAGGGACTAAAAGCAATCAGCCCCAGCATTTT; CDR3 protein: CASSPQTGTKSNQPQHF
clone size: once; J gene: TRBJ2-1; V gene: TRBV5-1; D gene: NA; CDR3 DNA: TGCGCCAGCAGCTTGGAGGGACAAAGAAGAATCGCCCCCCACAATGAGCAGTTCTTC; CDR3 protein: CASSLEGQRRIAPHNEQFF
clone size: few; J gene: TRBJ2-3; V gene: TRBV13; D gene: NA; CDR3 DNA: TGTGCCAGCAGCTTAAACGGGGTTACGCAGTATTTT; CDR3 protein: CASSLNGVTQYF
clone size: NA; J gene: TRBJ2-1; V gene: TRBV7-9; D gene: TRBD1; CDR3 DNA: TGTGCCAGCAGCTCGTACGGGGACAGGGGAAGGAATGAGCAGTTCTTC; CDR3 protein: CASSSYGDRGRNEQFF
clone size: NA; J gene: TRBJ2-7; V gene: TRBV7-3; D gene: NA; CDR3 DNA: TGTGCCAGCAGCTTAAATCAGGGTAACGAGCAGTACTTC; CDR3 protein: CASSLNQGNEQYF
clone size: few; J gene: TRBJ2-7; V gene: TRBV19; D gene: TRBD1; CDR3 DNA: TGTGCCAGTAGTTCCCGGACAGGTTCTGGGCAGTACTTC; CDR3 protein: CASSSRTGSGQYF
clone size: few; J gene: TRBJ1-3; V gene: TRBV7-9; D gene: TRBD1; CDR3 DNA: TGTGCCAGCAGCAAACAGGGGGCGAGTGGAAACACCATATATTTT; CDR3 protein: CASSKQGASGNTIYF
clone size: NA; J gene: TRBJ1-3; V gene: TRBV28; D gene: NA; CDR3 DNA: TGTGCCAGCAGTCCGGGCTGGGGGGCGCGGGGAAACACCATATATTTT; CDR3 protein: CASSPGWGARGNTIYF
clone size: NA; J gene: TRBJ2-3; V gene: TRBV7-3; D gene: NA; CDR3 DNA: TGTGCCAGCAGCTTGGAGGGCAGGGGCCCAGATACGCAGTATTTT; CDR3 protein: CASSLEGRGPDTQYF
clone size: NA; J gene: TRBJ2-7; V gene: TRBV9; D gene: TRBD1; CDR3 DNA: TGTGCCAGCAGCGTAGATGGACAGGGTTATGGCGAGCAGTACTTC; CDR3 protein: CASSVDGQGYGEQYF
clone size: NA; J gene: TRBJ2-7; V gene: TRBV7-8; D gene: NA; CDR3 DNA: TGTGCCAGCAGCTTAGCGACTGCCATTTCCTACGAGCAGTACTTC; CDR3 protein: CASSLATAISYEQYF
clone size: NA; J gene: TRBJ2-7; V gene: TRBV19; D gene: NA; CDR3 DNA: TGTGCCAGTAGATGGGACACCTCTAGCTCCTACGAGCAGTACTTC; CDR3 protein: CASRWDTSSSYEQYF
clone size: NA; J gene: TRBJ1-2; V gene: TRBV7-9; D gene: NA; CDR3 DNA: TGTGCCAGCAGCCCTGACGGCTACACCTTC; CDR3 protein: CASSPDGYTF
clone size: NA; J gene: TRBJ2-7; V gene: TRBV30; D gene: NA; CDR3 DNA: TGTGCCTGGAGCGGTGGACTCTACGAGCAGTACTTC; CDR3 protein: CAWSGGLYEQYF
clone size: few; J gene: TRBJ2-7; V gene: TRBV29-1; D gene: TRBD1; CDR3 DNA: TGCAGCGTGGTCGGGACAGGCGTATCCTACGAGCAGTACTTC; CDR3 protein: CSVVGTGVSYEQYF
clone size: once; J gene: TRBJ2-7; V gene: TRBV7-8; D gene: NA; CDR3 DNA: TGTGCCAGCACATCAGGTGGGGGTTCCTACGAGCAGTACTTC; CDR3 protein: CASTSGGGSYEQYF
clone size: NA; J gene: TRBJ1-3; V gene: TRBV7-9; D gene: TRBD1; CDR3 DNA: TGTGCCAGCAGTCTAGCTACAGGGGGCTCTGGAAACACCATATATTTT; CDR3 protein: CASSLATGGSGNTIYF
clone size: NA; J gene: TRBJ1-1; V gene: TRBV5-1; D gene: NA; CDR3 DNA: TGCGCCAGCAGCTTGACCGGCCCCGGGACCAACACTGAAGCTTTCTTT; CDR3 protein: CASSLTGPGTNTEAFF
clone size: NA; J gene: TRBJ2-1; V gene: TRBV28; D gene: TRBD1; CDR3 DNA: TGTGCCAGCAGTTCGGCCCGGACAGGGTGGTACAATGAGCAGTTCTTC; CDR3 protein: CASSSARTGWYNEQFF
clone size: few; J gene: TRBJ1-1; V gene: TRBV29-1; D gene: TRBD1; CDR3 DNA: TGCAGCGTTGATGTCACAGGGGTTAGTGGCACTGAAGCTTTCTTT; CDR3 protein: CSVDVTGVSGTEAFF
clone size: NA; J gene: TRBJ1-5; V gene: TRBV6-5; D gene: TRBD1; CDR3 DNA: TGTGCCAGCAGTTCAGACAGGGTTCAGCCCCAGCATTTT; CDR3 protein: CASSSDRVQPQHF